This T cell receptor (beta chain) appears in the sequencing data of a study of T-cell memory formation after mild COVID-19. Overall study results and limits: Detection of some responders pre-infection suggested pre-existing cross-reactive memory T cells participated.

TCRdb called the 5' RACE reads again in MiXCR, with one record for every CDR3 protein. The data contain hundreds of thousands of distinct CDR3 sequences, over 15% of them seen just once; the ten biggest clones take up around 11%. The CDR3 has 14 residues. Trimming took 1 base from V and 7 from J, leaving 10 bases between them. Details on this clonotype: The antigen is undetermined.

V usage is TRBV12-3 or TRBV12-4 and J usage is TRBJ2-2; no clear D gene. The receptor comes from an adult woman who had mild COVID-19 (a few samples of this study predate the infection). Cell type and time point are not known. Sequenced material: PBMCs or a T cell subset sorted from them (not recorded which). The CDR3 region has the DNA TGTGCCAGCAGTTTAGGCCTTGGTGGCGGGGAGCTGTTTTTT. Protein sequence: CASSLGLGGGELFF.